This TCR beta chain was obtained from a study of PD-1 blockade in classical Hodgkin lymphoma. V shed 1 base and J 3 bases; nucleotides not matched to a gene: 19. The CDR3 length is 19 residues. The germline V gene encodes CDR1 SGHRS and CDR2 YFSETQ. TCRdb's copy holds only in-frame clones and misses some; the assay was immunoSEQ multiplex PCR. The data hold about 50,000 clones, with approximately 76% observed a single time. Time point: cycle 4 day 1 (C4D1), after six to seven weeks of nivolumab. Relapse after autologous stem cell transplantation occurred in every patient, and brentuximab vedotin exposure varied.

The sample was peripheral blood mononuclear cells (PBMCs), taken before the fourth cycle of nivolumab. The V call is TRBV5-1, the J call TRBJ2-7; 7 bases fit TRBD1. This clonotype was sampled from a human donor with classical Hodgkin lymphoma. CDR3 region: CASSLRGSLSHRDSYEQYF. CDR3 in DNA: TGCGCCAGCAGCTTGCGCGGATCACTATCACATAGGGACAGCTACGAGCAGTACTTC.